The clone carrying this T cell receptor beta chain occurred a few times. Germline CDR1 and CDR2: SNHLY and FYNNEI. The CDR3 runs to 14 residues. Trimming pared 6 bases from V and 1 base from J, leaving 12 bases between. Authors' analysis steps: Cell counts per sample came from amplifying reference gene primers. Sequenced by immunoSEQ multiplex PCR; TCRdb stores in-frame clones only, minus some. The V and J calls and the clone size are those of that table, but D and trimming were determined from the DNA. This sample yields roughly 150,000 clones, of which roughly four fifths are seen a single time; roughly 9.6% belongs to the top ten. The data were obtained in a study of blood T cell repertoires in COVID-19. Overall study context: The samples span acute and convalescent COVID-19 from the United States, Italy and Spain.

V usage is TRBV2 and J usage is TRBJ1-1; perhaps TRBD1 as D (5 bases). The TCR originated in a man aged 55 to 70 with active or convalescent COVID-19. Sequencing input: peripheral blood. CDR3 coding DNA: TGTGCCAGCAGATCAAGGGGAGGGAACACTGAAGCTTTCTTT. It codes for CASRSRGGNTEAFF.